This paragraph reports one T cell receptor (beta chain). Its antigen is still unknown. With 60 Vbeta and 13 Jbeta primers, the PCR was carried out. TCRdb's copy holds only in-frame clones and misses some; the assay was immunoSEQ multiplex PCR. The table shows 55,000 to 70,000 clones, with about 71% occurring only once. The data are from a study of cytomegalovirus exposure and HLA in healthy donors. General observations from the study: Among TCR beta chains, those listed as cytomegalovirus-associated numbered around 160. Most TCR sequences showed up rarely, but some public TCRs showed up in many donors. A later analysis reportedly identified an Asian-associated ancestry cluster as carrying fewer N-insertions than the approximately 620-donor mean.

This sequence was found in a woman aged 60 to 75 in good health and CMV-seropositive. The specimen sequenced was PBMCs.

The CDR3 reads CASSYQGVVVNSPLHF. DNA of the CDR3: TGTGCCAGCAGCTACCAGGGCGTAGTGGTGAATTCACCCCTCCACTTT. The J gene is TRBJ1-6, the V gene TRBV7-2; TRBD1 is a possible D gene (5 bases). With 4 bases removed from V and 7 bases from J, the gap between germline ends came to 17 bases. The CDR3 has 16 amino acids. Per the germline V gene, CDR1 is SGHTA and CDR2 is FQGNSA. Complete variable domain (other parts from reference TRBV7-2 and TRBJ1-6): GAGVSQSPSNKVTEKGKDVELRCDPISGHTALYWYRQSLGQGLEFLIYFQGNSAPDKSGLPSDRFSAERTGGSVSTLTIQRTQQEDSAVYLCASSYQGVVVNSPLHFGNGTRLTVT.